This T cell receptor beta chain appears in the sequencing data of a study of blood T cell repertoires in COVID-19. V shed 7 bases and J 5 bases; nucleotides not matched to a gene: 8. CDR3 length equals 15 residues. The germline CDR1 and CDR2 sequences are PRHDT and FYEKMQ (reference sequence). Sequencing was performed with immunoSEQ multiplex PCR; in TCRdb, only in-frame clones are kept and a portion is missing. The sample has under 300,000 clones; around nine tenths are singletons. J is TRBJ2-3 and V is TRBV13; 11 bases fit TRBD2. The receptor was isolated from a woman aged 60 to 75 in a cohort exposed to, infected with or recovered from COVID-19 (not recorded which). What was sequenced was PBMCs or T cells enriched from blood (not recorded which). In nucleotides, the CDR3 is TGTGCCAGCACCTCACTAGCGGGAGTGAGAGATACGCAGTATTTT. It specifies CASTSLAGVRDTQYF.